This passage covers 8 T cell receptor beta chains from one sample sequenced in a study of cytotoxic CD8 clonotypes in ibrutinib-treated CLL. Only in-frame clones appear in the TCRdb table, and some are missing; sequencing was by immunoSEQ multiplex PCR. The table has around 140,000 clones, roughly 80% seen once. Material: PBMCs, obtained after 12 months of ibrutinib treatment. The receptors come from a human donor with chronic lymphocytic leukemia.

The rearrangement joins TRBV28 to TRBJ1-2; D ambiguous. The V gene's germline CDR1 is MDHEN and CDR2 SYDVKM. V was clipped by 5 bases and J by 6 bases, with 16 bases between them. This CDR3 contains 14 residues. CDR3 region: CASSISGSGNGYTF. The DNA of the CDR3 is TGTGCCAGCAGTATATCAGGATCGGGGAATGGCTACACCTTC.

The rearrangement links TRBV11-3 to TRBJ2-7; a possible D gene is TRBD1 (5 bases). CDR3 size: 14 residues. Germline assignment: CDR1 SGHNT and CDR2 YENEEA. V gave up 2 bases and J gave up 2 bases, with 10 bases separating them. CDR3 sequence: CASSLMSDTYEQYF. The CDR3 DNA sequence: TGTGCCAGCAGCTTAATGTCGGACACCTACGAGCAGTACTTC.

The V call is TRBV7-9, the J call TRBJ2-5; D remains unclear. Germline V gene data show CDR1 as SEHNR and CDR2 as FQNEAQ (reference sequence). Deletions cut 6 bases from V and 1 base from J, with 9 bases between. The CDR3 sequence is 13 residues long. The CDR3 DNA reads as TGTGCCAGCAGAAGGGCTGGCCAAGAGACCCAGTACTTC. Amino acid sequence: CASRRAGQETQYF.

This clone showed up just a few times. V gene TRBV6-5 combines with J gene TRBJ1-1; 7 bases are shared with TRBD1. This CDR3 region has 15 residues. J lost 5 bases, V lost 7 bases, and 13 bases had no gene match. Germline values: CDR1 MNHEY, CDR2 SVGAGI. The CDR3 nucleotides read TGTGCCAGCAATATCCGGGACAGTCTCCATACTGAAGCTTTCTTT. Encoded protein: CASNIRDSLHTEAFF.

The rearrangement joins TRBV7-3 to TRBJ2-2; D not certain. Trimming pared 4 bases from V and 5 bases from J, leaving 5 bases between. The CDR3 sequence is 12 residues long. CDR1 SGHTA and CDR2 FQGTGA come from the germline V gene. The DNA for the CDR3 is TGTGCCAGCAGCTCAAGGACCGGGGAGCTGTTTTTT. The encoded protein is CASSSRTGELFF.

The V gene is TRBV28, the J gene TRBJ1-2; 8 bases line up with TRBD1. Unmatched junction bases numbered 15, after V lost 7 bases and J lost 5 bases. Germline CDR1 is MDHEN and CDR2 is SYDVKM. This CDR3 spans 16 amino acids. As DNA, the CDR3 is TGTGCCAGCAAATACTATAAGACAGGGGCCATTTATGGCTACACCTTC. Protein product: CASKYYKTGAIYGYTF.

The CDR3 nucleotides read TGTGCCAGCACACCCGCCGGGACCCTCTACGAGCAGTACTTC. This codes for CASTPAGTLYEQYF. V is TRBV25-1 and J is TRBJ2-7; D possibly uses TRBD1 or TRBD2 (5 bases each). From germline, CDR1 is MGHDK and CDR2 SYGVNS. V lost 7 bases and J lost 3, with 16 bases in between. The CDR3 is made up of 14 amino acids.

This clone was counted once. The V gene is TRBV19, the J gene TRBJ2-1, with 7 bases identical to TRBD2. This CDR3 has 15 amino acids. Germline CDR1 reads LNHDA; CDR2 reads SQIVND (reference sequence). V lost 3 bases and J lost 0; bases outside the gene matches: 2. CDR3 DNA sequence: TGTGCCAGTAGTATGCTAGCGGCCTCCTACAATGAGCAGTTCTTC. Translating gives CASSMLAASYNEQFF.